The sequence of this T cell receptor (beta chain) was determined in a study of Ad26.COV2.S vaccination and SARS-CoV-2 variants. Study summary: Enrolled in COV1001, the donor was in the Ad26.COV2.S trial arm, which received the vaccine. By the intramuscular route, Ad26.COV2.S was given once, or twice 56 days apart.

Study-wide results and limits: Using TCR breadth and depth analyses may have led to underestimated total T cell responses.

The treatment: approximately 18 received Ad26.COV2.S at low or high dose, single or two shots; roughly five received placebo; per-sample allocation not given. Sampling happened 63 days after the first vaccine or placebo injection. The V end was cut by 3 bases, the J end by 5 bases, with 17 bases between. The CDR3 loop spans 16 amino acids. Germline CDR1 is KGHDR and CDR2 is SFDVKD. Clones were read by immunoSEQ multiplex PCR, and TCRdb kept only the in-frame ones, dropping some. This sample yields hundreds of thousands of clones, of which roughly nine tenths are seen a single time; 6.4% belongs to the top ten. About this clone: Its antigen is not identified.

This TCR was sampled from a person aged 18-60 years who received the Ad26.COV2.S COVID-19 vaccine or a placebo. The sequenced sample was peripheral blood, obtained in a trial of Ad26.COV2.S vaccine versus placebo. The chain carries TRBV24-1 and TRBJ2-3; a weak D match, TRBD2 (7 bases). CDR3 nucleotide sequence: TGTGCCACCAGTGATCCCGGGGAAGGGGGGGGAGATACGCAGTATTTT. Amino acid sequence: CATSDPGEGGGDTQYF.